These 5 T cell receptor beta chains originate from one sample sequenced in a study of blood T cell repertoires in COVID-19. Profiled with immunoSEQ multiplex PCR; TCRdb holds only in-frame clones, not every one. The data hold roughly 130,000 clones, with 75% to 90% observed a single time. Sequencing was done on a sample of peripheral blood. Receptors originate from a man aged 40-49 years with acute or convalescent COVID-19.

V usage is TRBV9 and J usage is TRBJ2-5; D unresolved. Germline CDR1 is SGDLS and CDR2 is YYNGEE. CDR3 length: 14 amino acids. Deletions cut 0 bases from V and 2 bases from J, with 8 bases between. CDR3 region: CASSVDLGQETQYF. The DNA of the CDR3 is TGTGCCAGCAGCGTAGATCTCGGGCAAGAGACCCAGTACTTC.

The genes are TRBV5-6 and TRBJ1-1; D is undetermined. V dropped 0 bases and J dropped 3 bases, with 9 bases sitting between them. The CDR3 is 14 amino acids. Germline V lookup: CDR1 SGHDT, CDR2 YYEEEE. CDR3 DNA sequence: TGTGCCAGCAGCTTGGTGTATAGCGACACTGAAGCTTTCTTT. As protein: CASSLVYSDTEAFF.

The rearrangement uses TRBV19 and TRBJ1-5; 10 nucleotides agree with TRBD1. Losses at the gene ends were 5 bases for V and 6 bases for J; bases not matched to a gene: 7. Germline CDR1 LNHDA, CDR2 SQIVND (reference sequence). The CDR3 contains 15 residues. The CDR3: CASSLGQGMGQPQHF. DNA for the CDR3: TGTGCCAGTAGTCTGGGACAGGGGATGGGTCAGCCCCAGCATTTT.

The chain is built from TRBV6-5 and TRBJ2-7; 7 bases fit TRBD1. V lost 5 bases to trimming and J lost 6 bases; unmatched junction nucleotides: 7. Germline lookup yields CDR1 MNHEY and CDR2 SVGAGI. The CDR3 runs 13 residues. The CDR3 spells CASSPDRAGEQYF. For the CDR3, the DNA is TGTGCCAGCAGTCCCGACAGGGCGGGCGAGCAGTACTTC.

This clone was observed a few times. The gene calls are TRBV6-1 and TRBJ1-1; 10 nucleotides align to TRBD1. Germline trimming cut 2 bases from V and 7 bases from J; bases unmatched to any gene: 4. The CDR3 is 14 residues long. Germline V gene sequence: CDR1 MNHNS, CDR2 SASEGT. CDR3 in DNA: TGTGCCAGCAGTGAATCTCGGGACAGGGGTGAAGCTTTCTTT. Protein product: CASSESRDRGEAFF.